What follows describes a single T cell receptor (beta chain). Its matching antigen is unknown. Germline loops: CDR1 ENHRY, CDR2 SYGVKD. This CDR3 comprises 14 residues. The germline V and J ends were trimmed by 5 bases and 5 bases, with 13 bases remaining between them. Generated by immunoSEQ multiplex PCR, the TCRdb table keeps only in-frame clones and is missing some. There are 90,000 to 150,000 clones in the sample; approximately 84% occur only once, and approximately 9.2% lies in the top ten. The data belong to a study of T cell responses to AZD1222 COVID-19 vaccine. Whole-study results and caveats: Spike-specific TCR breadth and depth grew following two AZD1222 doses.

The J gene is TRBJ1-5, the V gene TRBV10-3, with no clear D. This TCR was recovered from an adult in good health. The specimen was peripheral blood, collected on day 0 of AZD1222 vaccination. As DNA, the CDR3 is TGTGCCATCAGTAAAGTGGGGAGGGATCAGCCCCAGCATTTT. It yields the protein CAISKVGRDQPQHF.